This paragraph reports one T cell receptor (beta chain). This sample stems from a study of monozygotic twins with inflammatory bowel disease. The CDR3 totals 15 residues. Germline CDR1 and CDR2: SEHNR and FQNEAQ (reference sequence). TCRdb reprocessed the 5' RACE reads; each CDR3 protein has one entry and no DNA is given. Found here are 350,000 to 400,000 distinct CDR3 sequences; the top ten clones hold just over 2.5%. Sequencing was done on a sample of blood. This receptor was taken from a human donor with ulcerative colitis or Crohn's disease, or a healthy co-twin of an affected twin (not recorded which). The chain links TRBV7-9 to TRBJ1-1; TCRdb picks TRBD1, but there is no DNA to check that call. The CDR3 protein is CAITDRGQMNTEAFF.